This TCR beta chain was captured in a study of shared clonotypes between healthy human individuals. Generated by immunoSEQ multiplex PCR, the TCRdb table keeps only in-frame clones and is missing some. The repertoire holds almost 750,000 clones, with 72% as singletons. Study donors comprised healthy, HIV-negative adults devoid of recent acute infection or vaccination. Every donor, a Caucasian adult, lived in Nashville, Tennessee. This TCR was recovered from a woman younger than 45 in good health. Input material: memory CD4+ T cells sorted from blood. Described subset: CD45RA-negative fraction.

The CDR3 loop reads CASSDVGGFAYEQYF. In DNA, the CDR3 is TGTGCCAGCAGTGACGTTGGGGGCTTTGCCTACGAGCAGTACTTC. The gene calls are TRBV6-1 and TRBJ2-7; a weak D match, TRBD1 (6 bases). The CDR3 runs to 15 residues. CDR1 and CDR2 from the germline V gene are MNHNS and SASEGT. Trimming left V 3 bases short and J 2 bases short, with 14 bases between.